The clone carrying this T cell receptor beta chain was observed once. These data belong to a study of blood T cell repertoires in COVID-19. The CDR3 loop spans 15 amino acids. Looked up from germline, CDR1 is MDHEN and CDR2 is SYDVKM. The ends lost 3 bases at V and 3 bases at J; junction bases unmatched: 5. The method was immunoSEQ multiplex PCR; TCRdb's version includes in-frame clones alone and lacks a portion of them. Here the sample spans 250,000 to 350,000 clones, approximately 87% being singletons. The TCR sequence derives from a woman between 45 and 65 years old who had recovered from COVID-19. The V gene is TRBV28, the J gene TRBJ1-5, with TRBD1 matching over 7 bases. Sequencing was done on a sample of peripheral blood. CDR3 region: CASSFGTVINQPQHF. The CDR3 DNA reads TGTGCCAGCAGTTTCGGGACAGTCATCAATCAGCCCCAGCATTTT.